The clone carrying this T cell receptor (beta chain) turned up a few times. The antigen is unknown. The trim removed 0 bases at V and 6 bases at J, leaving 4 bases unmatched. CDR3 size: 15 residues. CDR1 is SGHRS, CDR2 YFSETQ, per germline. The data were obtained in a study of graft-versus-host responses after intestinal transplantation. Study at large: Every transplant recipient was induced with anti-thymocyte globulin, then maintained on tacrolimus and steroids for two to four years. Overall study findings and caveats: Peak circulating GvH clone levels were associated with early post-transplant HvG declines.

Method: immunoSEQ multiplex PCR; TCRdb's copy keeps in-frame clones and lacks some. The sample has about 51,000 clones, 89% seen once. V and J are TRBV5-1 and TRBJ2-7; 12 nucleotides line up with TRBD2. This receptor was taken from a human donor who was the organ donor for an intestinal transplant. The starting material was unstimulated CD4+ T cells sorted from spleen or lymph node cells, obtained before transplant. In DNA, the CDR3 is TGCGCCAGCAGCTTGGCAGGACTAGCGGGAAGCGAGCAGTACTTC. Its protein is CASSLAGLAGSEQYF.